This T cell receptor beta chain was retrieved from a study of blood T cell repertoires in COVID-19. Study at large: Samples of COVID-19 (acute and convalescent) were obtained from the United States, Italy and Spain. Sources were T cells, B-cell-depleted T cells, or PBMCs; the material itself was cDNA or gDNA.

Original processing methods: It was from reference gene primer amplification that nucleated cell counts were estimated. Profiled with immunoSEQ multiplex PCR; TCRdb holds only in-frame clones, not every one. V, J and clone size derive from that table, while D and trimming were established from the DNA sequence. The table has 310,000 or so clones, around nine tenths seen once. This CDR3 has 16 residues. Between the trimmed V and J ends, which lost 1 base and 3 bases, there was a span of 15 bases. Per the germline V gene, CDR1 is SGHNT and CDR2 is YYREEE (reference sequence). This clonotype was sampled from a man between 50 and 59 years old with active or convalescent COVID-19. V gene TRBV5-4 combines with J gene TRBJ2-3, with D possibly matching TRBD1 (6 bases). Sequences were obtained from peripheral blood. CDR3 coding DNA: TGTGCCAGCAGCTTGACCCGACAGGACCCAACAGATACGCAGTATTTT. Its translation: CASSLTRQDPTDTQYF.